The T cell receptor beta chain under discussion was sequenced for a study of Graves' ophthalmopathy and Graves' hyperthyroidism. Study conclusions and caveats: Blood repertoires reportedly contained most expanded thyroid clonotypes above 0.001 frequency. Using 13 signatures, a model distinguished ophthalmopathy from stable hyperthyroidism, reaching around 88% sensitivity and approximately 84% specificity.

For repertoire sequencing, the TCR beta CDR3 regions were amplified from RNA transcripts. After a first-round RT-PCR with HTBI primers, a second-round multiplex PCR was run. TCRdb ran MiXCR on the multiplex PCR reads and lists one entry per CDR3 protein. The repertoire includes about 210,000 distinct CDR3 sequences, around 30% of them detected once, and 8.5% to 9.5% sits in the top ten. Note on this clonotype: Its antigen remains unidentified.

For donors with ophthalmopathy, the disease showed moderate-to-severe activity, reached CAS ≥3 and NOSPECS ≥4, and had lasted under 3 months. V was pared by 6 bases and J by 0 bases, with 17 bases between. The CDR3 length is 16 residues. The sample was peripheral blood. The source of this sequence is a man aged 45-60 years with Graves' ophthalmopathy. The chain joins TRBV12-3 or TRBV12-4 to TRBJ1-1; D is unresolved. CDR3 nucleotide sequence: TGTGCCAGCAGCAAGGATATGATGGGGTTGAACACTGAAGCTTTCTTT. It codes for CASSKDMMGLNTEAFF.